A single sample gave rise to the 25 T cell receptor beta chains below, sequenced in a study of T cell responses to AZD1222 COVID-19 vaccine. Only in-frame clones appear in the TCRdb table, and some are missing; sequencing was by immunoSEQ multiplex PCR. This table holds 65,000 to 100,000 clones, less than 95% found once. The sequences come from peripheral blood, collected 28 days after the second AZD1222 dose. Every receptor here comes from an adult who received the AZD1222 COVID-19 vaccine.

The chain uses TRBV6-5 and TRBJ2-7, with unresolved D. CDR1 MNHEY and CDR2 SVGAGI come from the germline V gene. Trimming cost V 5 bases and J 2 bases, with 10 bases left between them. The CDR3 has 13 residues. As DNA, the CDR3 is TGTGCCAGCAGTCCCGGACGGACCTACGAGCAGTACTTC. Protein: CASSPGRTYEQYF.

DNA of the CDR3: TGTGCCAGCAGTTATAGGCGCGACGTTGGCTACACCTTC. Residues: CASSYRRDVGYTF. V usage is TRBV6-5 and J usage is TRBJ1-2; D gene uncertain. The CDR3 sequence is 13 residues long. Germline CDR1 MNHEY, CDR2 SVGAGI. The ends were cut back, 3 bases at V and 7 bases at J, with 12 bases in the middle.

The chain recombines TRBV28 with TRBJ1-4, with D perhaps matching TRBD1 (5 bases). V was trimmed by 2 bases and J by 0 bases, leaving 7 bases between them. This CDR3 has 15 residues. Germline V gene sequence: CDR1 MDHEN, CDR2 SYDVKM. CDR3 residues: CASSLGGATNEKLFF. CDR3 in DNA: TGTGCCAGCAGTTTAGGGGGGGCAACTAATGAAAAACTGTTTTTT. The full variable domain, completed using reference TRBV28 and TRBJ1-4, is DVKVTQSSRYLVKRTGEKVFLECVQDMDHENMFWYRQDPGLGLRLIYFSYDVKMKEKGDIPEGYSVSREKKERFSLILESASTNQTSMYLCASSLGGATNEKLFFGSGTQLSVL.

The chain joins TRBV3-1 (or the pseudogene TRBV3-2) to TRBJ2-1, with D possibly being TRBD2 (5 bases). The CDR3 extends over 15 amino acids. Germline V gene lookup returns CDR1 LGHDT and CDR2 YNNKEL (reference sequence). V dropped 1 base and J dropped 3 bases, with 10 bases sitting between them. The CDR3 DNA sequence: TGTGCCAGCAGCCAAGGGCCAGCGGTCTACAATGAGCAGTTCTTC. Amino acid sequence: CASSQGPAVYNEQFF.

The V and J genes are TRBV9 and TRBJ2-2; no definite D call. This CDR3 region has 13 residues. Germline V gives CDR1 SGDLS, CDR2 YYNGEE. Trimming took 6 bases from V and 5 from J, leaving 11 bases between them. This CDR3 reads CASTPVGTGELFF. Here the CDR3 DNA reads TGTGCCAGCACCCCCGTCGGGACCGGGGAGCTGTTTTTT. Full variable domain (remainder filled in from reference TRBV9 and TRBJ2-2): DSGVTQTPKHLITATGQRVTLRCSPRSGDLSVYWYQQSLDQGLQFLIQYYNGEERAKGNILERFSAQQFPDLHSELNLSSLELGDSALYFCASTPVGTGELFFGEGSRLTVL.

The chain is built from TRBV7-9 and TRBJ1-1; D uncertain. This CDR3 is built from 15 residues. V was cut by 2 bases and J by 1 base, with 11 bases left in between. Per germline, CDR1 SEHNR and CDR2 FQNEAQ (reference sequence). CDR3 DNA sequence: TGTGCCAGCAGCTTAATTCGGGGTCGGAACACTGAAGCTTTCTTT. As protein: CASSLIRGRNTEAFF.

The CDR3 bases are TGTGCCTGGAGTGTACATGGGACAGGGGATTCCTACGAGCAGTACTTC. Translation gives CAWSVHGTGDSYEQYF. This chain uses TRBV30 with TRBJ2-7, with 10 bases identical to TRBD1. Per germline, CDR1 GTSNPN and CDR2 SVGIG (reference sequence). Germline trimming cut 0 bases from V and 1 base from J; bases unmatched to any gene: 6. This CDR3 contains 16 residues.

The CDR3 DNA reads TGTGCCAGCAGGGGAAGCGGGAGGATCCAAGAGACCCAGTACTTC. Translating gives CASRGSGRIQETQYF. The rearrangement uses TRBV28 and TRBJ2-5, with 9 bases identical to TRBD2. The germline CDR1 and CDR2 sequences are MDHEN and SYDVKM. V was pared by 6 bases and J by 1 base, with 6 bases of the junction left unmatched. The CDR3 loop spans 15 amino acids.

The CDR3 is CASSRRGGLANYGYTF. In DNA, the CDR3 is TGTGCCAGCAGCCGACGTGGGGGGTTGGCTAACTATGGCTACACCTTC. The rearrangement uses TRBV7-9 and TRBJ1-2, with a possible D match to TRBD1 (5 bases). This CDR3 comprises 16 residues. Germline CDR1 is SEHNR and CDR2 is FQNEAQ (reference sequence). The germline V and J ends were trimmed by 5 bases and 0 bases, with 16 bases remaining between them.

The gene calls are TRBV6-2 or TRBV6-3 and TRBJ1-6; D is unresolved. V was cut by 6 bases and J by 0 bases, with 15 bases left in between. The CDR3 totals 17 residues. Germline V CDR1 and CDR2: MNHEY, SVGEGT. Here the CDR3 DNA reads TGTGCCAGCAGCCCTAGTACTTCCGGCTCCTATAATTCACCCCTCCACTTT. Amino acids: CASSPSTSGSYNSPLHF.

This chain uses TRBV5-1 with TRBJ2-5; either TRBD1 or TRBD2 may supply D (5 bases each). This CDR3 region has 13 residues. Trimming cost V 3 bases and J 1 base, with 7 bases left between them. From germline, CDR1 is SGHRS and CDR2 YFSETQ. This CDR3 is CASSSGTQETQYF. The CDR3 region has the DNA TGCGCCAGCAGCTCCGGGACCCAAGAGACCCAGTACTTC.

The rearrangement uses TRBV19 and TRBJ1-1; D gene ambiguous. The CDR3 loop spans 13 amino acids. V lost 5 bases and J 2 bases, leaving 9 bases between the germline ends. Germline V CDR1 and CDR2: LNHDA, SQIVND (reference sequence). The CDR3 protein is CASSAQSNTEAFF. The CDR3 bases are TGTGCCAGTAGTGCACAGAGTAACACTGAAGCTTTCTTT.

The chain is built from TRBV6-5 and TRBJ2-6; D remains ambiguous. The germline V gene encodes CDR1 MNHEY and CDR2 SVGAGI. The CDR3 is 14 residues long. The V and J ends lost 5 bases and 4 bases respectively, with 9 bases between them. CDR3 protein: CASSLHSGANVLTF. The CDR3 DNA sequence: TGTGCCAGCAGTCTACATTCCGGGGCCAACGTCCTGACTTTC.

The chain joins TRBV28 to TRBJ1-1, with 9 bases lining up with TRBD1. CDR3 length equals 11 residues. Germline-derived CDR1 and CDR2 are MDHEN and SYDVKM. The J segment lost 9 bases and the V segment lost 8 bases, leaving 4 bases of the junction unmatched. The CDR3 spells CASGDRVKAFF. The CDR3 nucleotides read TGTGCCAGCGGGGACAGGGTCAAAGCTTTCTTT.

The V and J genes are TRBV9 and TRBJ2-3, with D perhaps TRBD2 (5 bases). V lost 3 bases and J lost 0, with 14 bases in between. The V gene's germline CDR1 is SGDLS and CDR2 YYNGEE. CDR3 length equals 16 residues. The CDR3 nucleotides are TGTGCCAGCAGCGGCTATGGACTCTATAGCACAGATACGCAGTATTTT. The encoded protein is CASSGYGLYSTDTQYF.

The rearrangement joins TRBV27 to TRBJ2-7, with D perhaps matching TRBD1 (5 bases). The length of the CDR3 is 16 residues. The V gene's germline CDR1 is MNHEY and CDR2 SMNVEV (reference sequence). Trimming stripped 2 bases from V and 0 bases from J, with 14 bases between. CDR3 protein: CASSLVGRASSYEQYF. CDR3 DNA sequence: TGTGCCAGCAGTTTAGTGGGCAGGGCCTCCTCCTACGAGCAGTACTTC.

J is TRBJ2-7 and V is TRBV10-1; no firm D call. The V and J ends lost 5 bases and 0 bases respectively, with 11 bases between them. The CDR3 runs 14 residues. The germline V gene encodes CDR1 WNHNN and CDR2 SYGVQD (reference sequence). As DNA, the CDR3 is TGCGCCAGCAGTCTTGACGGTTCCTCCTACGAGCAGTACTTC. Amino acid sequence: CASSLDGSSYEQYF.

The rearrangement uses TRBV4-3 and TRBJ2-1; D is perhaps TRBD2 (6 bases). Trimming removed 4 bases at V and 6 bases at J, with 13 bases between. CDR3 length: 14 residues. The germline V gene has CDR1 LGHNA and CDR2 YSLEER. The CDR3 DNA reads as TGCGCCAGCAGCCCGGACTACTGGGTCAATGAGCAGTTCTTC. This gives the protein CASSPDYWVNEQFF.

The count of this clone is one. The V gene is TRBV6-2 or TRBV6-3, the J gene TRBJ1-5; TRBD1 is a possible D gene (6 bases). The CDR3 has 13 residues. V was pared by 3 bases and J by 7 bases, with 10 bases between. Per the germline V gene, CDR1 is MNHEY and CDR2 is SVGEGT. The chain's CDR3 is CASSYQGRQPQHF. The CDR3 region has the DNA TGTGCCAGCAGTTATCAGGGGCGGCAGCCCCAGCATTTT.

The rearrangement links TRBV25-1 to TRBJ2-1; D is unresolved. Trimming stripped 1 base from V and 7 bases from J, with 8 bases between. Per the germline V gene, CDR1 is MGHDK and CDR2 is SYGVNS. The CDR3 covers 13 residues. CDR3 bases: TGTGCCAGCAGTGAATCTCGCATAAATGAGCAGTTCTTC. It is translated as CASSESRINEQFF.

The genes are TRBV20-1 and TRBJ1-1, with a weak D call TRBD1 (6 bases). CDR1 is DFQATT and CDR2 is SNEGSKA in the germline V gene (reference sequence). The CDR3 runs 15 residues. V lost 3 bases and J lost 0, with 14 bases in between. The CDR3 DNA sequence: TGCAGTGCTAGTGGTGGGGGGCCTATGAACACTGAAGCTTTCTTT. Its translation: CSASGGGPMNTEAFF.

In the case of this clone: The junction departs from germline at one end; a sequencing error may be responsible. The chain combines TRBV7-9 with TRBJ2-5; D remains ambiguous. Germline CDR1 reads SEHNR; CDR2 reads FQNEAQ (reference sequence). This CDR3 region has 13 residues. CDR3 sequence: CASSPTLQQTQYF. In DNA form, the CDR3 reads TGTGCCAGCAGCCCAACACTCCAACAGACCCAGTACTTC.

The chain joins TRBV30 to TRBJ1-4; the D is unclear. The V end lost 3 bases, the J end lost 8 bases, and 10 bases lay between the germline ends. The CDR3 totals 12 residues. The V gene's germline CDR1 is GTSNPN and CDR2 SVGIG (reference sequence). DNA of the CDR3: TGTGCCTGGAGCTACTTAAAGGAAAAACTGTTTTTT. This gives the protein CAWSYLKEKLFF.

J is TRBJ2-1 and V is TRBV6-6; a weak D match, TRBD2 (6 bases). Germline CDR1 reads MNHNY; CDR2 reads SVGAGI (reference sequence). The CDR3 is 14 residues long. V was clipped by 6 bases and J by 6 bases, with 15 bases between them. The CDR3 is CASSPVAGSNEQFF. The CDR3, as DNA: TGTGCCAGCAGCCCCGTCGCGGGATCCAATGAGCAGTTCTTC.

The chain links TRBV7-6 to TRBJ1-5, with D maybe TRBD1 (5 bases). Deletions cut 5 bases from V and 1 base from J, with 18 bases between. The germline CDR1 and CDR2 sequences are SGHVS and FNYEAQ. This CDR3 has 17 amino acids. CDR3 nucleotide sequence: TGTGCCAGCAGCCCGCCCGGGGGGGTAGGGAGCAATCAGCCCCAGCATTTT. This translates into CASSPPGGVGSNQPQHF.